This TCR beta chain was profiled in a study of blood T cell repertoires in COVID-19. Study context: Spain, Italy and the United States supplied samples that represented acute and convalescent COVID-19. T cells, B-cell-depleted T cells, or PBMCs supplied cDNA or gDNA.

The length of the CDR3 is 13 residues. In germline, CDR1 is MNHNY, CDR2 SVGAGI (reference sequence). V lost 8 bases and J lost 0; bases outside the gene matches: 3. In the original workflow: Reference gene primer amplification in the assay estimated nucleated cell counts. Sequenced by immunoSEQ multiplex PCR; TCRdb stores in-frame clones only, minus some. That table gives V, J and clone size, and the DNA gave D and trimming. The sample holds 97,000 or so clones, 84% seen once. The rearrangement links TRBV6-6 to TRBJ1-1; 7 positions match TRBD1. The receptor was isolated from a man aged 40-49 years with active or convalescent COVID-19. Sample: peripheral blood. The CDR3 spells CASSTGLNTEAFF. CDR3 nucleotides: TGTGCCAGCTCGACAGGGTTGAACACTGAAGCTTTCTTT.